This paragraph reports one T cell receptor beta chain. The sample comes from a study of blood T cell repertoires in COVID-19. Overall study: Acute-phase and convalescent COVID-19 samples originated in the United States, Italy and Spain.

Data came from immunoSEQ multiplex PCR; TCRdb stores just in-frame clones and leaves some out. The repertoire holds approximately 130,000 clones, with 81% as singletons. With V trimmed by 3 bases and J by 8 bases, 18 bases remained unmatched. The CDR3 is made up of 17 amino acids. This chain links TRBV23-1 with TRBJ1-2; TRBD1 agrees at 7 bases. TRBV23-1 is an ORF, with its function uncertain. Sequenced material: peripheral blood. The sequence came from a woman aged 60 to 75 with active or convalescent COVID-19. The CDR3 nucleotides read TGCGCCAGCAGTCACCAACAGGCCCCCGTGACAGGGAAAGGCTACACCTTC. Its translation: CASSHQQAPVTGKGYTF.